These 23 T cell receptor beta chains were sequenced from one sample in a study of T cell responses to AZD1222 COVID-19 vaccine. Repertoires were generated with immunoSEQ multiplex PCR, while TCRdb's copy carries only in-frame clones and drops some. The sample shows 80,000 or so clones, about 90% of them seen only once. Sequencing was performed on peripheral blood, taken on day 0 of AZD1222 vaccination. The receptors shown here come from an adult in good health.

The gene calls are TRBV30 and TRBJ2-3; D not resolved. Germline-derived CDR1 and CDR2 are GTSNPN and SVGIG (reference sequence). V was cut by 1 base and J by 2 bases, with 7 bases left in between. The CDR3 extends over 13 amino acids. DNA for the CDR3: TGTGCCTGGAGTGCCGGCGACACAGATACGCAGTATTTT. It yields the protein CAWSAGDTDTQYF.

The chain employs TRBV30 and TRBJ1-5; no reliable D call. Looked up from germline, CDR1 is GTSNPN and CDR2 is SVGIG (reference sequence). Trimming stripped 6 bases from V and 1 base from J, with 22 bases between. The CDR3 length is 17 residues. CDR3 DNA sequence: TGTGCCTGTACTGAGGGCGTAACGGTTACCAGCAATCAGCCCCAGCATTTT. Protein sequence: CACTEGVTVTSNQPQHF.

The CDR3 coding sequence is TGTGCCAGCAGTTTGTACGGCCAAGAGACCCAGTACTTC. It is translated as CASSLYGQETQYF. This sequence joins TRBV12-3 or TRBV12-4 and TRBJ2-5; D gene ambiguous. This CDR3 contains 13 residues. V lost 3 bases and J 1 base, leaving 6 bases between the germline ends.

V and J are TRBV27 and TRBJ2-5; D gene unclear. The germline V gene has CDR1 MNHEY and CDR2 SMNVEV (reference sequence). V lost 0 bases, J lost 5 bases, and 10 bases lay in between. The CDR3 is 14 residues long. The CDR3 DNA reads as TGTGCCAGCAGTTTATCGGCCTTGGGGGAGACCCAGTACTTC. As protein: CASSLSALGETQYF.

The chain employs TRBV9 and TRBJ2-1; a weak D match, TRBD1 (6 bases). The CDR3 covers 15 residues. Trimming left V 0 bases short and J 7 bases short, with 14 bases between. The germline gives CDR1 SGDLS, CDR2 YYNGEE. For the CDR3, the DNA is TGTGCCAGCAGCGTAGATACAGGGCGGTGGAATGAGCAGTTCTTC. Translated, it gives CASSVDTGRWNEQFF.

J is TRBJ1-1 and V is TRBV7-2; D unclear. CDR1 and CDR2 from the germline V gene are SGHTA and FQGNSA. Trimming cost V 3 bases and J 1 base, with 9 bases left between them. This CDR3 contains 14 residues. The CDR3 loop reads CASSFQKSNTEAFF. CDR3 sequence (DNA): TGTGCCAGCAGCTTTCAGAAATCGAACACTGAAGCTTTCTTT.

This rearrangement joins TRBV5-5 to TRBJ1-4; TRBD1 agrees at 9 bases. The germline gives CDR1 SGHKS, CDR2 YYEKEE (reference sequence). The V gene end was trimmed by 4 bases and the J gene end by 6 bases; junction bases not matched to a gene: 10. This CDR3 has 16 residues. The CDR3 DNA sequence: TGTGCCAGCAGCCTTCAACCGGGACAGGGTTATGAAAAACTGTTTTTT. It yields the protein CASSLQPGQGYEKLFF.

This sequence joins TRBV5-1 and TRBJ2-3; D is perhaps TRBD1 or TRBD2 (5 bases each). CDR1 SGHRS and CDR2 YFSETQ come from the germline V gene. The V end was cut by 4 bases, the J end by 2 bases, with 17 bases between. The CDR3 totals 16 residues. The DNA for the CDR3 is TGCGCCAGCAGCCCAGCTTGGGGACCTTCCACAGATACGCAGTATTTT. Its translation is CASSPAWGPSTDTQYF.

The rearrangement uses TRBV6-5 and TRBJ1-2; 7 nucleotides line up with TRBD1. Looked up from germline, CDR1 is MNHEY and CDR2 is SVGAGI. This CDR3 is 15 amino acids long. Losses at the gene ends were 2 bases for V and 7 bases for J; bases not matched to a gene: 10. The CDR3: CASSYGTRGIGGYTF. The DNA of the CDR3 is TGTGCCAGCAGTTACGGCACCAGGGGGATAGGTGGCTACACCTTC.

The J gene is TRBJ2-1, the V gene TRBV6-6; 10 positions agree with TRBD2. Germline CDR1 reads MNHNY; CDR2 reads SVGAGI (reference sequence). With 1 base clipped from V and 8 bases from J, the junction kept 5 bases outside the gene matches. The CDR3 is 15 residues long. The CDR3 DNA is TGTGCCAGCAGTTACTGGAGCGGGAGGGATGATGAGCAGTTCTTC. Amino acid sequence: CASSYWSGRDDEQFF.

The rearrangement links TRBV18 to TRBJ2-1; 9 nucleotides line up with TRBD2. V shed 4 bases and J 5 bases; nucleotides not matched to a gene: 18. CDR1 is KGHSH and CDR2 is LQKENI in the germline V gene. The CDR3 is made up of 19 amino acids. DNA for the CDR3: TGTGCCAGCTCACGCTCTAGGTCGTTTGCTAGCGGGGAGAACAATGAGCAGTTCTTC. This gives the protein CASSRSRSFASGENNEQFF.

About this clone itself: The CDR3 does not close with the conserved phenylalanine or tryptophan, likely indicating a read error. This chain uses TRBV6-1 with TRBJ1-2; D unclear. Germline V gene lookup returns CDR1 MNHNS and CDR2 SASEGT. The CDR3 is 16 amino acids. Deletions cut 3 bases from V and 4 bases from J, with 18 bases between. Here the CDR3 DNA reads TGTGCCAGCAGTGAGAGCCCCTTTGGGGTCGCCTATGGCTACACCCTC. Translation gives CASSESPFGVAYGYTL.

The CDR3 DNA is TGTGCCAGCAGGGGGGACAGCTTAAACTATGGCTACACCTTC. This translates into CASRGDSLNYGYTF. V usage is TRBV6-5 and J usage is TRBJ1-2, with 7 bases lining up with TRBD1. The CDR3 runs 14 residues. Looked up from germline, CDR1 is MNHEY and CDR2 is SVGAGI. V was pared by 6 bases and J by 2 bases, with 6 bases of the junction left unmatched.

The rearrangement uses TRBV5-3 and TRBJ2-4; 11 bases align to TRBD1. TRBV5-3 is an ORF; its function is uncertain. J gave up 3 bases and V 4 bases, and 9 bases lay outside the gene matches. CDR3 size: 17 residues. For the CDR3, the DNA is TGTGCCAGAAGCCCTGGGGGGACAGGGGGTAACAAAAACATTCAGTACTTC. This translates into CARSPGGTGGNKNIQYF.

This clone was recorded once. This rearrangement joins TRBV7-9 to TRBJ2-7; D remains ambiguous. This CDR3 has 14 amino acids. Trimming took off 1 base at V and 5 bases at J, with 12 bases between the two ends. Germline V gives CDR1 SEHNR, CDR2 FQNEAQ (reference sequence). The CDR3 sequence: CASSLVSGRHEQYF. CDR3 DNA: TGTGCCAGCAGCTTAGTGAGTGGGCGCCACGAGCAGTACTTC.

This clone was recorded once. The V gene is TRBV15, the J gene TRBJ2-6; the match to TRBD1 covers 9 bases. CDR1 LNHNV and CDR2 YYDKDF come from the germline V gene (reference sequence). The V and J ends lost 1 base and 4 bases, in that order; junction bases with no gene match: 5. The CDR3 sequence is 17 residues long. The CDR3 spells CATSRGTGEAGANVLTF. CDR3 sequence (DNA): TGTGCCACCAGCAGAGGGACAGGGGAAGCCGGGGCCAACGTCCTGACTTTC.

The chain uses TRBV5-1 and TRBJ1-5; no reliable D call. Germline values: CDR1 SGHRS, CDR2 YFSETQ. This CDR3 contains 15 residues. The V end was cut by 0 bases, the J end by 6 bases, with 13 bases between. The CDR3 DNA follows: TGCGCCAGCAGCTTGGACGGCACCCTGGTTCAGCCCCAGCATTTT. This sequence encodes CASSLDGTLVQPQHF.

Only a few counts were recorded for this clone. J is TRBJ2-1 and V is TRBV7-3; TRBD1 matches at 8 bases. Germline V gene lookup returns CDR1 SGHTA and CDR2 FQGTGA. After removal of 4 bases from V and 5 bases from J, the junction contained 4 bases not matched to a gene. This CDR3 has 14 residues. The CDR3 bases are TGTGCCAGCAGCTCAGGGACAGGACACAATGAGCAGTTCTTC. This gives the protein CASSSGTGHNEQFF.

J is TRBJ2-2 and V is TRBV11-1; D not certain. CDR1 and CDR2 from the germline V gene are SGHAT and FQDESV (reference sequence). Trimming cost V 3 bases and J 4 bases, with 6 bases left between them. CDR3 length equals 13 residues. CDR3 residues: CASSLYVTGELFF. CDR3 DNA: TGTGCCAGCAGCTTGTATGTCACCGGGGAGCTGTTTTTT.

In regard to this clone: The identical CDR3 is also encoded by other nucleotide sequences in the sample. The chain carries TRBV19 and TRBJ1-5; the match to TRBD1 covers 8 bases. With V trimmed by 5 bases and J by 4 bases, 4 bases remained unmatched. The CDR3 is 14 residues long. CDR1 is LNHDA and CDR2 is SQIVND in the germline V gene (reference sequence). The CDR3 loop reads CASSGQGGNQPQHF. In DNA, the CDR3 is TGTGCCAGTAGTGGACAGGGCGGAAATCAGCCCCAGCATTTT. The whole variable domain, remainder taken from reference TRBV19 and TRBJ1-5, is DGGITQSPKYLFRKEGQNVTLSCEQNLNHDAMYWYRQDPGQGLRLIYYSQIVNDFQKGDIAEGYSVSREKKESFPLTVTSAQKNPTAFYLCASSGQGGNQPQHFGDGTRLSIL.

The genes are TRBV18 and TRBJ2-1, with 7 bases fitting TRBD1. This CDR3 comprises 15 residues. V was clipped by 0 bases and J by 4 bases; unmatched bases: 3. CDR1 and CDR2 (germline): KGHSH, LQKENI. The CDR3 DNA follows: TGTGCCAGCTCACCACCGTCAGGGGGATACAATGAGCAGTTCTTC. It yields the protein CASSPPSGGYNEQFF.

This clone has only one observation. The chain recombines TRBV7-9 with TRBJ2-5; D not certain. Trimming pared 2 bases from V and 2 bases from J, leaving 9 bases between. The CDR3 length is 14 residues. Germline values: CDR1 SEHNR, CDR2 FQNEAQ (reference sequence). The CDR3 DNA follows: TGTGCCAGCAGCTTACGCCTACAGCAAGAGACCCAGTACTTC. Its translation: CASSLRLQQETQYF.

This chain links TRBV7-2 with TRBJ2-2, with 12 bases fitting TRBD2. V shed 3 bases and J 5 bases; nucleotides not matched to a gene: 4. The CDR3 runs to 16 residues. The germline V gene has CDR1 SGHTA and CDR2 FQGNSA. The CDR3 loop is CASSLSTSGSTGELFF. In nucleotides, the CDR3 is TGTGCCAGCAGCTTGTCGACTAGCGGGAGTACCGGGGAGCTGTTTTTT.